Below, one TCR beta chain is given with its context. Time point noted: newly diagnosed GD, antithyroid drugs for less than 3 months. Making the TCR library involved RNA that had been extracted from PBMCs. This specimen comes from a study of regulatory T cells in long-lasting Graves disease. Unmatched junction bases numbered 2, after V lost 3 bases and J lost 4 bases. CDR3 length equals 13 residues. The germline gives CDR1 MGHDK, CDR2 SYGVNS. The authors built TCR beta libraries using iRepertoire HTBI primers and Arm-PCR of CDR3 regions. MiXCR, applied by TCRdb to the multiplex PCR reads, yields one record per CDR3 protein. The sample consists of about 430,000 distinct CDR3 sequences, about 15% of them appearing once. These data were likewise used in another study, on T cells in Graves' hyperthyroidism and ophthalmopathy.

Material: peripheral blood mononuclear cells (PBMCs), obtained at new diagnosis, from a patient treated with antithyroid drugs. This chain uses TRBV25-1 with TRBJ1-2; 7 bases align to TRBD1. The receptor was derived from a woman aged 40 to 50 with Graves disease. In DNA, the CDR3 is TGTGCCAGCAGTGAGGGACAGCTCTATGGCTACACCTTC. This codes for CASSEGQLYGYTF.